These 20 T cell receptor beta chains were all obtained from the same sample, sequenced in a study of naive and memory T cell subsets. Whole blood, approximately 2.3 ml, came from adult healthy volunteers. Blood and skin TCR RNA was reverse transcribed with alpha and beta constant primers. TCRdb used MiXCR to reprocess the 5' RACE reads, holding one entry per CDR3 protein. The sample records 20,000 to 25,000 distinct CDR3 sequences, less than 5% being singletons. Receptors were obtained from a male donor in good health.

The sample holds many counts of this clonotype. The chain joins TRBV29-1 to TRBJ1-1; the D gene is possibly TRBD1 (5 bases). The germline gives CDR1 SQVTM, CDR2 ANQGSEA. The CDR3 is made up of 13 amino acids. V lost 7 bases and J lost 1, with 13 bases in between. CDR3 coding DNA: TGCAGCGGGTACGGGGGAGCGAACACTGAAGCTTTCTTT. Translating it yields CSGYGGANTEAFF.

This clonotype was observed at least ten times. CDR3 loop: CASSGEGANTEAFF. CDR3 in DNA: TGTGCCAGCAGTGGTGAAGGAGCGAACACTGAAGCTTTCTTT. The V gene is TRBV6-1, the J gene TRBJ1-1, with no clear D. V lost 4 bases, J lost 1 base, and 10 bases lay in between. Germline V lookup: CDR1 MNHNS, CDR2 SASEGT. CDR3 length equals 14 residues.

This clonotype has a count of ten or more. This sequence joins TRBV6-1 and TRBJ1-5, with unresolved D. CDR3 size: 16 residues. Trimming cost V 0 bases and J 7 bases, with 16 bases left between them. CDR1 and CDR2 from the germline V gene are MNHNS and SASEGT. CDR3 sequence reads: CASSEAHLGSWQPQHF. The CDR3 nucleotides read TGTGCCAGCAGTGAAGCGCATTTGGGGTCGTGGCAGCCCCAGCATTTT.

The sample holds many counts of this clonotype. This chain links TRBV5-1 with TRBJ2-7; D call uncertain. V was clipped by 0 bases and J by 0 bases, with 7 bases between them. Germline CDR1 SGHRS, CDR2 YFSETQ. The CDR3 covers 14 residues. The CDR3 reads CASSLVAGSYEQYF. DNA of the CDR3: TGCGCCAGCAGCTTGGTAGCCGGCTCCTACGAGCAGTACTTC.

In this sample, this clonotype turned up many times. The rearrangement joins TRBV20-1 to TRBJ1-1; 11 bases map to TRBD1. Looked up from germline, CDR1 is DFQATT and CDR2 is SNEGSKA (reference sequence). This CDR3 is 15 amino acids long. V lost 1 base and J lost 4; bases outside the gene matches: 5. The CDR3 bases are TGCAGTGCTAGAGTCTTGGGGACAGGGGGCACTGAAGCTTTCTTT. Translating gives CSARVLGTGGTEAFF.

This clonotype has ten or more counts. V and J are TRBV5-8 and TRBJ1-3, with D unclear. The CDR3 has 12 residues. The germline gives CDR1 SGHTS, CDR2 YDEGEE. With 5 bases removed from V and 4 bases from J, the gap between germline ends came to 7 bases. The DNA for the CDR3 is TGTGCCAGCAGACGGCAGGGAAACACCATATATTTT. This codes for CASRRQGNTIYF.

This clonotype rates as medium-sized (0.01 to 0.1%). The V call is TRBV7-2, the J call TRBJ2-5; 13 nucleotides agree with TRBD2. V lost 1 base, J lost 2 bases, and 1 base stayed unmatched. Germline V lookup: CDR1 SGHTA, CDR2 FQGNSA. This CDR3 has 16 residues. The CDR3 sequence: CASSLGTSGGQETQYF. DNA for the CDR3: TGTGCCAGCAGCTTAGGGACTAGCGGGGGTCAAGAGACCCAGTACTTC.

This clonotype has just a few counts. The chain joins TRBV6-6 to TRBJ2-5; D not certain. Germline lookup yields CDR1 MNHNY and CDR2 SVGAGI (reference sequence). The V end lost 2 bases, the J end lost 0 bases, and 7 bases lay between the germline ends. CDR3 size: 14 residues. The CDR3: CASSYAVYQETQYF. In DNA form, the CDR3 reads TGTGCCAGCAGTTACGCAGTGTACCAAGAGACCCAGTACTTC.

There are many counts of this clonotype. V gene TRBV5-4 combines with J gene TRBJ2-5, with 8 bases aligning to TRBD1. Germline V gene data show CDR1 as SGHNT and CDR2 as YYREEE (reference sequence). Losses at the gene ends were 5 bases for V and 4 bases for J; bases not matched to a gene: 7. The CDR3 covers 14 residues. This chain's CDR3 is CASSLDRGRETQYF. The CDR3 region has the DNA TGTGCCAGCAGTCTTGACAGGGGTAGAGAGACCCAGTACTTC.

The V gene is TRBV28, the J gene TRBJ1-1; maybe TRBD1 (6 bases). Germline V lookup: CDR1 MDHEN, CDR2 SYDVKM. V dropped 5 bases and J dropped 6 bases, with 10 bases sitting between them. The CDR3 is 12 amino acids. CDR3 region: CASSQGFAEAFF. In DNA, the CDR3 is TGTGCCAGCAGTCAGGGGTTCGCTGAAGCTTTCTTT.

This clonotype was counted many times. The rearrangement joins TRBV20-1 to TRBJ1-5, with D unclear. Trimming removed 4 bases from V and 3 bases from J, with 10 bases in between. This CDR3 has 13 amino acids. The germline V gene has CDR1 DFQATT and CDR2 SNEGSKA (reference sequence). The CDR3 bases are TGCAGTGCTATTTCGGACCCCAATCAGCCCCAGCATTTT. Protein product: CSAISDPNQPQHF.

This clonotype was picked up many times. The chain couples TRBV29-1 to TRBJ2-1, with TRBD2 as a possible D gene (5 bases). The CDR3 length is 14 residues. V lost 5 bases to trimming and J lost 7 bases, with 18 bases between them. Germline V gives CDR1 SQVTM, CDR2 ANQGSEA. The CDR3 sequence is CSVNPLASRNEQFF. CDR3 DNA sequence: TGCAGCGTTAACCCCCTAGCCTCTAGGAATGAGCAGTTCTTC.

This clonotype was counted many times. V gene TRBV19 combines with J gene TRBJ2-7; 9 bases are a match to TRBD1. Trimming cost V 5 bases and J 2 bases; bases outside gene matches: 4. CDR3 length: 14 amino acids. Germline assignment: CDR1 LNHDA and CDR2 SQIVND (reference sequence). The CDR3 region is CASSRTGATYEQYF. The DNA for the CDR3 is TGTGCCAGTAGTCGGACAGGGGCAACCTACGAGCAGTACTTC.

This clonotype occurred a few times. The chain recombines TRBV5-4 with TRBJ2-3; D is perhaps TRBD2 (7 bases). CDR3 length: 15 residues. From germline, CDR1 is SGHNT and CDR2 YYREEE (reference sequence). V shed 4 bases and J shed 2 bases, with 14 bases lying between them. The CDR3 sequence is CASSLTGGPTDTQYF. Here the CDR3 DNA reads TGTGCCAGCAGCCTAACGGGGGGCCCCACAGATACGCAGTATTTT.

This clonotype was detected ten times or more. The CDR3 bases are TGTGCCATCAGCCTTACTAACTACGAGCAGTACTTC. Protein product: CAISLTNYEQYF. The chain employs TRBV10-3 and TRBJ2-7; D remains unclear. V lost 6 bases and J lost 3, with 9 bases in between. This CDR3 is built from 12 residues. Germline CDR1 reads ENHRY; CDR2 reads SYGVKD.

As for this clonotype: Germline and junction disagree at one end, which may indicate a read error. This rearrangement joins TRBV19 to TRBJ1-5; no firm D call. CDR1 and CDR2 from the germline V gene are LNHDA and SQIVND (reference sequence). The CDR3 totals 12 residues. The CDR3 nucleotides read TGTGAAAGCACGCCTGTGATTTTACCCCAGAATTTT. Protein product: CESTPVILPQNF.

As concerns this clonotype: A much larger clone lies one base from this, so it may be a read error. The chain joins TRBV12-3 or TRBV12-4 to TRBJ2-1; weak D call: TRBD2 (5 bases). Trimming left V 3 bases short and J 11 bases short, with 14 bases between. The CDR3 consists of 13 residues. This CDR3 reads CASSFGGGSKQFF. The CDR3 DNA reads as TGTGCCAGCAGTTTCGGAGGCGGCAGCAAGCAGTTCTTC.

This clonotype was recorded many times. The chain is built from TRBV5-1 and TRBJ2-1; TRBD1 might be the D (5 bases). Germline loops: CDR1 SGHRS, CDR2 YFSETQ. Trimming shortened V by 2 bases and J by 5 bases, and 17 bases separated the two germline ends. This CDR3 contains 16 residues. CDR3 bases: TGCGCCAGCAGCTTCACTCGGGCTTGGGGCGACAATGAGCAGTTCTTC. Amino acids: CASSFTRAWGDNEQFF.

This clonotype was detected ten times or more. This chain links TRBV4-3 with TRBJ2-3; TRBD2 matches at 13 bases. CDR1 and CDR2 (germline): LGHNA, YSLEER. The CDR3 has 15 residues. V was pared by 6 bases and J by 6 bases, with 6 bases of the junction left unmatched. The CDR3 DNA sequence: TGCGCCAGCAGACAACTAGCGGGGGGGCCGGATACGCAGTATTTT. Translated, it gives CASRQLAGGPDTQYF.

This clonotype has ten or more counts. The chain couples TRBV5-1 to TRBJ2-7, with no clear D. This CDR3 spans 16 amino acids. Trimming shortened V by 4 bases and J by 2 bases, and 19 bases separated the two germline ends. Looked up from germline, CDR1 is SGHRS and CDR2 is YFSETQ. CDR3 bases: TGCGCCAGCAGCCTAAGAACCGAAAAAGCCGCCTACGAGCAGTACTTC. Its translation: CASSLRTEKAAYEQYF. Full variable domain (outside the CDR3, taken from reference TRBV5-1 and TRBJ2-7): KAGVTQTPRYLIKTRGQQVTLSCSPISGHRSVSWYQQTPGQGLQFLFEYFSETQRNKGNFPGRFSGRQFSNSRSEMNVSTLELGDSALYLCASSLRTEKAAYEQYFGPGTRLTVT.